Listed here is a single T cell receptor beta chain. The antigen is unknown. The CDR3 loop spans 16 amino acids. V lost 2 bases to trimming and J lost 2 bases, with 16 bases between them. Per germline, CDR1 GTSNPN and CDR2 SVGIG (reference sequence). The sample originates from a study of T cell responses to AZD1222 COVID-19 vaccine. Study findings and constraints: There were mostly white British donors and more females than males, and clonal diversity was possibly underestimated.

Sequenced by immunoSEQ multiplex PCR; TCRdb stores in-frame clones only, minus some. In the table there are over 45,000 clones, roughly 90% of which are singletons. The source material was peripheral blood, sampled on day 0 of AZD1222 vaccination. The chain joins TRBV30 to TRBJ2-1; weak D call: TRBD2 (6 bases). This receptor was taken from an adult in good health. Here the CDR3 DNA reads TGTGCCTGGAGTATCAAGGGCGGGGTAACCTACAATGAGCAGTTCTTC. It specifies CAWSIKGGVTYNEQFF. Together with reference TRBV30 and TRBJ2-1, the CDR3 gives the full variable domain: SQTIHQWPATLVQPVGSPLSLECTVEGTSNPNLYWYRQAAGRGLQLLFYSVGIGQISSEVPQNLSASRPQDRQFILSSKKLLLSDSGFYLCAWSIKGGVTYNEQFFGPGTRLTVL.